A selection of T cell receptor beta chains follows, all from one sample in a study of blood T cell repertoires in COVID-19. Some clones are missing from TCRdb's copy, which holds only in-frame ones; the method was immunoSEQ multiplex PCR. The data show over 70,000 clones, 80% seen once. The sequencing input was peripheral blood. These receptors all come from a woman in her 70s with acute or convalescent COVID-19. The CDR3 runs from the conserved cysteine through the conserved F or W. Fields, in order: D gene, J gene, V gene, CDR3 protein, CDR3 DNA. D genes are given only for firm matches.

TRBD1	TRBJ2-5	TRBV3-1/TRBV3-2	CASSQAGQGQETQYF	TGTGCCAGCAGCCAAGCGGGACAGGGCCAAGAGACCCAGTACTTC
-	TRBJ2-7	TRBV3-1/TRBV3-2	CASSVDYSYEQYF	TGTGCCAGCAGCGTAGACTATTCCTACGAGCAGTACTTC
TRBD2	TRBJ2-7	TRBV2	CASSEGASGNSYEQYF	TGTGCCAGCAGTGAAGGAGCTAGCGGTAACTCCTACGAGCAGTACTTC
-	TRBJ2-1	TRBV29-1	CSGSRGDNEQFF	TGCAGCGGGAGCAGGGGGGACAATGAGCAGTTCTTC
-	TRBJ2-5	TRBV2	CASSEEKRAGETQYF	TGTGCCAGCAGTGAAGAAAAGCGGGCCGGTGAGACCCAGTACTTC
-	TRBJ2-1	TRBV11-2	CASSFRVIGEQFF	TGTGCCAGCAGCTTTCGTGTAATCGGTGAGCAGTTCTTC
TRBD1	TRBJ1-3	TRBV3-1/TRBV3-2	CASSQAGGVSGNTIYF	TGTGCCAGCAGCCAAGCAGGGGGAGTCTCTGGAAACACCATATATTTT
TRBD2	TRBJ2-1	TRBV5-6	CASSFSGSGYNEQFF	TGTGCCAGCAGCTTTAGCGGGAGTGGTTACAATGAGCAGTTCTTC
TRBD1	TRBJ2-7	TRBV6-1	CASSGAWDRVHEQYF	TGTGCCAGCAGTGGAGCGTGGGACAGGGTCCACGAGCAGTACTTC
-	TRBJ1-5	TRBV19	CASSTGQFSNQPQHF	TGTGCCAGTAGTACAGGACAGTTTAGCAATCAGCCCCAGCATTTT
TRBD1	TRBJ2-7	TRBV11-2	CASSLEFSDRGPYEQYF	TGTGCCAGCAGCTTAGAGTTCTCGGACAGGGGACCCTACGAGCAGTACTTC
-	TRBJ1-2	TRBV30	CAWTSRGIGRYGYTF	TGTGCCTGGACGAGCAGGGGCATAGGTCGCTATGGCTACACCTTC
-	TRBJ2-2	TRBV3-1/TRBV3-2	CASSFARTMDGELFF	TGTGCCAGCAGCTTCGCCCGGACTATGGACGGGGAGCTGTTTTTT
-	TRBJ2-7	TRBV14	CASSQEEQAYEQYF	TGTGCCAGCAGCCAAGAGGAACAGGCCTACGAGCAGTACTTC
TRBD2	TRBJ2-7	TRBV28	CASKRGSSYEQYF	TGTGCCAGCAAGCGGGGGAGCTCCTACGAGCAGTACTTC
-	TRBJ1-4	TRBV5-1	CASSTEQSLGEKLFF	TGCGCCAGCAGCACGGAGCAGTCACTGGGTGAAAAACTGTTTTTT
TRBD2	TRBJ2-2	TRBV4-2	CASSQDLGQREGLAGELFF	TGTGCCAGCAGCCAAGATCTGGGGCAGCGGGAGGGCCTCGCCGGGGAGCTGTTTTTT
-	TRBJ1-5	TRBV6-5	CASSRATGFEPQHF	TGTGCCAGCAGCCGGGCCACGGGGTTTGAGCCCCAGCATTTT